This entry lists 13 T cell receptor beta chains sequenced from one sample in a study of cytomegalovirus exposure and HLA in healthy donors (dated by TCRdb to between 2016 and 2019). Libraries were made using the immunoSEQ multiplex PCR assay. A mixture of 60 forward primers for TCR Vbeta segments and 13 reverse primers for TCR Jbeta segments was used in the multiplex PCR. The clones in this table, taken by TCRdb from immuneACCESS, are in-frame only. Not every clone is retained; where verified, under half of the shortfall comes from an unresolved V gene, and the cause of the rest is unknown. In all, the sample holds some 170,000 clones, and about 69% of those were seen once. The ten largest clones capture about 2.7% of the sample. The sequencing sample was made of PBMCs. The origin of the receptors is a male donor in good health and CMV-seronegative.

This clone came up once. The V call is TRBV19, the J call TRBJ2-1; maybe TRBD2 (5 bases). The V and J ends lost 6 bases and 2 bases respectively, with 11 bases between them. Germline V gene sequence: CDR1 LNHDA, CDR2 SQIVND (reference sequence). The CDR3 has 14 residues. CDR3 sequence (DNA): TGTGCCAGTAGGAGAGACTATGCCTACAATGAGCAGTTCTTC. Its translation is CASRRDYAYNEQFF.

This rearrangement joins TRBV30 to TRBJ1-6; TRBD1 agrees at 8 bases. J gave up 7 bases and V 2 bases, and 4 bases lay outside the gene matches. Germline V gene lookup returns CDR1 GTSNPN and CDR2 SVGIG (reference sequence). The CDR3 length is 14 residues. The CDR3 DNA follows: TGTGCCTGGAGTCCCGGACAGGGAAATTCACCCCTCCACTTT. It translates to CAWSPGQGNSPLHF.

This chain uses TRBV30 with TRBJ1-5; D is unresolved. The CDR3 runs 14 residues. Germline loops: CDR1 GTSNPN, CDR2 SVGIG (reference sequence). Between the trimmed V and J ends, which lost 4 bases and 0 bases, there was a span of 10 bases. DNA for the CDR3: TGTGCCTGGAACGCGGGGTATAGCAATCAGCCCCAGCATTTT. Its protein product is CAWNAGYSNQPQHF.

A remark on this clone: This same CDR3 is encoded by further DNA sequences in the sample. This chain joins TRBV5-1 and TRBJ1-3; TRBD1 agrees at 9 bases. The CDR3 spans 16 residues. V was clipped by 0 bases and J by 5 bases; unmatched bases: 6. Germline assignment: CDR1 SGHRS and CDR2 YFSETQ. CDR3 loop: CASSLEGTGIRNTIYF. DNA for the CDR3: TGCGCCAGCAGCTTGGAGGGGACAGGGATAAGAAACACCATATATTTT. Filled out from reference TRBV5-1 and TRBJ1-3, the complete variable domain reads KAGVTQTPRYLIKTRGQQVTLSCSPISGHRSVSWYQQTPGQGLQFLFEYFSETQRNKGNFPGRFSGRQFSNSRSEMNVSTLELGDSALYLCASSLEGTGIRNTIYFGEGSWLTVV.

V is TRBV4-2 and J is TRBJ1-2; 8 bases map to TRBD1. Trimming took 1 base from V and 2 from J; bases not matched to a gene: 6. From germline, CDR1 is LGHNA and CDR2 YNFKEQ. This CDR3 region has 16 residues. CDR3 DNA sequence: TGTGCCAGCAGCCAAGGAGACAGGGGAGGAAACTATGGCTACACCTTC. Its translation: CASSQGDRGGNYGYTF.

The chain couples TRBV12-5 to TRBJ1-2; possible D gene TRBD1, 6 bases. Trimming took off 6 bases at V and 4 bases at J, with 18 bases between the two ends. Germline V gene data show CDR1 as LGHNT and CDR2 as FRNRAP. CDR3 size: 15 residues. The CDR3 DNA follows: TGTGCTAGTGGATACGACACAGGGAACCTCTATGGCTACACCTTC. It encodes CASGYDTGNLYGYTF. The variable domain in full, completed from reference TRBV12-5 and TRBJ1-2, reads DARVTQTPRHKVTEMGQEVTMRCQPILGHNTVFWYRQTMMQGLELLAYFRNRAPLDDSGMPKDRFSAEMPDATLATLKIQPSEPRDSAVYFCASGYDTGNLYGYTFGSGTRLTVV.

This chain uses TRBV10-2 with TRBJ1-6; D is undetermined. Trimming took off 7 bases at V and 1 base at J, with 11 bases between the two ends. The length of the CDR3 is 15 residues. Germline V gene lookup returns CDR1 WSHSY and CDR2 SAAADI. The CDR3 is CASMGEVSYNSPLHF. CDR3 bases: TGCGCCAGCATGGGAGAGGTTTCCTATAATTCACCCCTCCACTTT.

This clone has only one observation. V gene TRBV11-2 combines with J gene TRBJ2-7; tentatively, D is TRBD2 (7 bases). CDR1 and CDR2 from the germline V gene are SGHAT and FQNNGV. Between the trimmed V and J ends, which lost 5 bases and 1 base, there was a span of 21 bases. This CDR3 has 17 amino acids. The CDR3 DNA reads TGTGCCAGCAGCCCTATGGGGGGGGCCGTATTATCCTACGAGCAGTACTTC. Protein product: CASSPMGGAVLSYEQYF.

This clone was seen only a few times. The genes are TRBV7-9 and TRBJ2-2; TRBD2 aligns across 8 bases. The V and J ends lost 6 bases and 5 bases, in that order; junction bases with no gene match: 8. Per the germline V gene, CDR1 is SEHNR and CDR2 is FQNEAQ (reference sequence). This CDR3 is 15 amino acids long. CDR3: CASSRTSMKTGELFF. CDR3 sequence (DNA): TGTGCCAGCAGTCGGACTAGCATGAAGACCGGGGAGCTGTTTTTT.

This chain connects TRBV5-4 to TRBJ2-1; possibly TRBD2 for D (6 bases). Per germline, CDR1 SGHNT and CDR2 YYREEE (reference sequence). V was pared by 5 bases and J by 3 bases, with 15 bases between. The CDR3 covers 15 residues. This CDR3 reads CASSSGTRVYNEQFF. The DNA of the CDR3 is TGTGCCAGCAGTTCCGGGACTCGAGTCTACAATGAGCAGTTCTTC.

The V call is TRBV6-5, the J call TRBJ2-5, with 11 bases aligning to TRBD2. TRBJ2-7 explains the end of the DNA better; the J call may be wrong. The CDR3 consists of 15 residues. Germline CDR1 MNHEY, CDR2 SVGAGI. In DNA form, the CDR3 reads TGTGCCAGCAGTCCACTGACTAGCGGGGACTACGAGCAGTACTTC. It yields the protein CASSPLTSGDYEQYF.

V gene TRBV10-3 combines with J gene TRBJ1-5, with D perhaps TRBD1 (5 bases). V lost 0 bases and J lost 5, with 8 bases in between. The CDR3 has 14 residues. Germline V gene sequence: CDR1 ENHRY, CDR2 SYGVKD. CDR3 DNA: TGTGCCATCAGTGAGTCTCTGGGGCATCAGCCCCAGCATTTT. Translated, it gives CAISESLGHQPQHF.

The CDR3: CASSITTGARGEQYF. Written as DNA, the CDR3 is TGTGCCAGTAGTATTACGACAGGGGCACGGGGCGAGCAGTACTTC. The chain recombines TRBV19 with TRBJ2-7, with 8 bases fitting TRBD1. V was pared by 3 bases and J by 6 bases, with 10 bases of the junction left unmatched. In germline, CDR1 is LNHDA, CDR2 SQIVND (reference sequence). CDR3 length: 15 amino acids.